The 32 T cell receptor beta chains below were found in one sample sequenced in a study of shared clonotypes between healthy human individuals. The table came from immunoSEQ multiplex PCR; TCRdb's copy has only in-frame clones and leaves some out. The sample has approximately 98,000 clones, 68% seen once. The sequencing input was memory CD8+ T cells sorted from blood. Subset noted: CD45RO+ cells pooled with CCR7-negative TemRA cells. The receptors stem from a woman between 25 and 40 years old in good health.

CDR3 bases: TGCGCCAGCAGCTTTGGAGGGGGAGGCTACGAGCAGTACTTC. This translates into CASSFGGGGYEQYF. This chain connects TRBV5-1 to TRBJ2-7; either TRBD1 or TRBD2 may supply D (6 bases each). The CDR3 spans 14 residues. V was pared by 2 bases and J by 3 bases, with 12 bases between. Per germline, CDR1 SGHRS and CDR2 YFSETQ. The variable domain in full, with the rest retrieved from reference TRBV5-1 and TRBJ2-7, is KAGVTQTPRYLIKTRGQQVTLSCSPISGHRSVSWYQQTPGQGLQFLFEYFSETQRNKGNFPGRFSGRQFSNSRSEMNVSTLELGDSALYLCASSFGGGGYEQYFGPGTRLTVT.

Remarks on this clone: The same CDR3 arises from other DNA sequences in this sample as well. The chain carries TRBV5-1 and TRBJ2-7; 9 bases are shared with TRBD2. V lost 6 bases, J lost 5 bases, and 9 bases stayed unmatched. Germline values: CDR1 SGHRS, CDR2 YFSETQ. The CDR3 consists of 14 residues. CDR3 region: CASTIAGEGNEQYF. The CDR3, as DNA: TGCGCCAGCACTATAGCGGGAGAAGGGAACGAGCAGTACTTC.

This clone was picked up many times. This chain uses TRBV6-6 with TRBJ2-5, with D perhaps TRBD1 (6 bases). The germline V and J ends were trimmed by 7 bases and 5 bases, with 14 bases remaining between them. The CDR3 is 13 residues long. Germline lookup yields CDR1 MNHNY and CDR2 SVGAGI (reference sequence). This CDR3 is CASTYARGETQYF. The CDR3 DNA reads TGTGCCAGCACCTATGCGAGGGGGGAGACCCAGTACTTC.

This clone appeared many times. The chain combines TRBV5-1 with TRBJ2-7; 8 bases line up with TRBD2. With V trimmed by 4 bases and J by 3 bases, 9 bases remained unmatched. Germline CDR1 and CDR2: SGHRS and YFSETQ. This CDR3 is 15 amino acids long. The CDR3 DNA follows: TGCGCCAGCAGCGACGGACCGGGACTAGGCTACGAGCAGTACTTC. This gives the protein CASSDGPGLGYEQYF. Full variable domain (remainder filled in from reference TRBV5-1 and TRBJ2-7): KAGVTQTPRYLIKTRGQQVTLSCSPISGHRSVSWYQQTPGQGLQFLFEYFSETQRNKGNFPGRFSGRQFSNSRSEMNVSTLELGDSALYLCASSDGPGLGYEQYFGPGTRLTVT.

This chain connects TRBV14 to TRBJ2-1; D is ambiguous. CDR3 length: 15 residues. CDR1 is SGHDN, CDR2 FVKESK, per germline. V dropped 1 base and J dropped 10 bases, with 17 bases sitting between them. Here the CDR3 DNA reads TGTGCCAGCAGCCAAGGAAAGAAGAGGTCCCGCGAGCAGTTCTTC. As protein: CASSQGKKRSREQFF.

This chain connects TRBV4-1 to TRBJ2-7; the match to TRBD2 covers 10 bases. Trimming at V came to 4 bases and at J to 4 bases, leaving 10 bases not matched to a gene. Germline loops: CDR1 MGHRA, CDR2 YSYEKL. The CDR3 contains 16 residues. For the CDR3, the DNA is TGCGCCAGCAGCCCCCGGGGAGCGGGAGGGGTATACGAGCAGTACTTC. Encoded protein: CASSPRGAGGVYEQYF.

This chain joins TRBV11-2 and TRBJ2-7; a weak D match, TRBD2 (7 bases). The CDR3 covers 17 residues. The germline V gene has CDR1 SGHAT and CDR2 FQNNGV. The germline V and J ends were trimmed by 4 bases and 6 bases, with 25 bases remaining between them. The CDR3 nucleotides are TGTGCCAGCAGCTACCGGGGAGGGGGAGGAACAACGCGCGAGCAGTACTTC. Translating it yields CASSYRGGGGTTREQYF.

There are a few counts of this clone. The V gene is TRBV6-1, the J gene TRBJ1-1; D is possibly TRBD1 (5 bases). The CDR3 has 14 residues. Germline V gives CDR1 MNHNS, CDR2 SASEGT. V was pared by 6 bases and J by 1 base, with 12 bases between. CDR3 DNA: TGTGCCAGCAGCGCCTCGACAGAGAACACTGAAGCTTTCTTT. It specifies CASSASTENTEAFF.

The chain links TRBV25-1 to TRBJ2-7; 8 bases are shared with TRBD1. The CDR3 is made up of 15 amino acids. Germline V lookup: CDR1 MGHDK, CDR2 SYGVNS. V was pared by 4 bases and J by 0 bases, with 5 bases of the junction left unmatched. This CDR3 reads CASSAPGQDSYEQYF. In nucleotides, the CDR3 is TGTGCCAGCAGTGCCCCGGGACAGGACTCCTACGAGCAGTACTTC.

This clone occurred a few times. CDR3 region: CASSQEKGAGNTIYF. Written as DNA, the CDR3 is TGCGCCAGCAGCCAAGAAAAGGGGGCTGGAAACACCATATATTTT. J is TRBJ1-3 and V is TRBV4-1; D is possibly TRBD1 (6 bases). The germline gives CDR1 MGHRA, CDR2 YSYEKL. With 0 bases removed from V and 2 bases from J, the gap between germline ends came to 8 bases. This CDR3 has 15 amino acids.

This sequence joins TRBV7-8 and TRBJ2-2, with 7 positions matching TRBD1. The V segment lost 3 bases and the J segment 5 bases; nucleotides outside the gene matches: 6. The CDR3 consists of 15 residues. From germline, CDR1 is SGHVS and CDR2 FQNEAQ. The DNA of the CDR3 is TGTGCCAGCAGCTTTGGACAGGACCAAACCGGGGAGCTGTTTTTT. Translated, it gives CASSFGQDQTGELFF.

This clone was detected ten times or more. Here the CDR3 DNA reads TGTGCCAGCAGCGTACTGGCGGGAAACACTGAAGCTTTCTTT. Protein: CASSVLAGNTEAFF. This chain links TRBV9 with TRBJ1-1; D is undetermined. This CDR3 is built from 14 residues. Germline-derived CDR1 and CDR2 are SGDLS and YYNGEE. V dropped 1 base and J dropped 2 bases, with 9 bases sitting between them.

This chain links TRBV25-1 with TRBJ1-6; no clear D. This CDR3 comprises 15 residues. With 2 bases removed from V and 2 bases from J, the gap between germline ends came to 7 bases. Germline lookup yields CDR1 MGHDK and CDR2 SYGVNS. The CDR3 bases are TGTGCCAGCAGTGAAAGAATCACCTATAATTCACCCCTCCACTTT. Amino acids: CASSERITYNSPLHF.

The gene calls are TRBV5-1 and TRBJ1-2, with 12 bases identical to TRBD1. The V gene end was trimmed by 4 bases and the J gene end by 2 bases; junction bases not matched to a gene: 3. The CDR3 loop spans 15 amino acids. Germline values: CDR1 SGHRS, CDR2 YFSETQ. CDR3 coding DNA: TGCGCCAGCAGCCCGGGACAGGGGGCGAACTATGGCTACACCTTC. Its protein is CASSPGQGANYGYTF.

This clone was detected a few times. V gene TRBV10-3 combines with J gene TRBJ2-3; the D is unclear. The V end was cut by 2 bases, the J end by 2 bases, with 5 bases between. Germline loops: CDR1 ENHRY, CDR2 SYGVKD. The CDR3 has 13 amino acids. The CDR3 nucleotides read TGTGCCATCAGTGAGCTTTACACAGATACGCAGTATTTT. Translated, it gives CAISELYTDTQYF.

This clone was picked up a small number of times. This chain links TRBV25-1 with TRBJ2-1; 8 nucleotides agree with TRBD2. The germline gives CDR1 MGHDK, CDR2 SYGVNS. Trimming removed 3 bases from V and 4 bases from J; junction bases left unmatched: 2. The CDR3 runs 14 residues. This CDR3 reads CASSDSGEYNEQFF. As DNA, the CDR3 is TGTGCCAGCAGTGATAGCGGGGAGTACAATGAGCAGTTCTTC.

This clone was found a few times. The V call is TRBV7-2, the J call TRBJ2-1; D gene ambiguous. Trimming took 5 bases from V and 0 from J, leaving 14 bases between them. The CDR3 contains 16 residues. Germline V gene lookup returns CDR1 SGHTA and CDR2 FQGNSA. Here the CDR3 reads CASSRHGSSSYNEQFF. CDR3 nucleotides: TGTGCCAGCAGCCGCCACGGTAGTAGCTCCTACAATGAGCAGTTCTTC.

The chain carries TRBV11-2 and TRBJ2-7; D uncertain. The ends were cut back, 1 base at V and 1 base at J, with 14 bases in the middle. The CDR3 covers 16 residues. Germline CDR1 SGHAT, CDR2 FQNNGV. Here the CDR3 DNA reads TGTGCCAGCAGCTTAGTGGTTGCCGATAGATCCTACGAGCAGTACTTC. Its protein product is CASSLVVADRSYEQYF.

V is TRBV10-2 and J is TRBJ2-7, with 7 bases identical to TRBD2. V shed 2 bases, J shed 5 bases, and the junction held 6 bases outside the gene matches. Per germline, CDR1 WSHSY and CDR2 SAAADI. There are 14 residues in the CDR3. The CDR3 DNA reads TGCGCCAGCAGTGAGCCCGGGAGGAGTGACGAGCAGTACTTC. As protein: CASSEPGRSDEQYF.

The chain couples TRBV15 to TRBJ2-2, with 11 nucleotides matching TRBD2. The CDR3 runs 15 residues. The germline V gene encodes CDR1 LNHNV and CDR2 YYDKDF (reference sequence). V lost 8 bases and J lost 6; bases outside the gene matches: 8. The CDR3 loop reads CATGISGRASGELFF. CDR3 sequence (DNA): TGTGCCACCGGAATTAGCGGGAGGGCCTCCGGGGAGCTGTTTTTT.

The rearrangement links TRBV19 to TRBJ2-1, with 9 nucleotides matching TRBD2. Trimming at V came to 1 base and at J to 4 bases, leaving 8 bases not matched to a gene. CDR3 length: 17 residues. Germline-derived CDR1 and CDR2 are LNHDA and SQIVND (reference sequence). CDR3 protein: CASSIAAGGYIYNEQFF. The CDR3 nucleotides read TGTGCCAGTAGTATAGCGGCGGGAGGGTACATATACAATGAGCAGTTCTTC.

The chain carries TRBV4-2 and TRBJ2-1; 9 bases map to TRBD2. The CDR3 length is 16 residues. The germline gives CDR1 LGHNA, CDR2 YNFKEQ. V lost 0 bases and J lost 6; bases outside the gene matches: 6. The CDR3 protein is CASSQEGSGGPNEQFF. CDR3 nucleotides: TGTGCCAGCAGCCAAGAGGGTAGCGGGGGACCCAATGAGCAGTTCTTC.

The chain is built from TRBV5-1 and TRBJ2-3, with 9 bases lining up with TRBD2. The CDR3 length is 16 residues. V lost 3 bases, J lost 0 bases, and 5 bases stayed unmatched. Germline V lookup: CDR1 SGHRS, CDR2 YFSETQ. CDR3 residues: CASSSSSGMSTDTQYF. The CDR3, as DNA: TGCGCCAGCAGCTCGTCTAGCGGGATGAGCACAGATACGCAGTATTTT.

This chain links TRBV25-1 with TRBJ1-1; D remains ambiguous. Per germline, CDR1 MGHDK and CDR2 SYGVNS. The V end was cut by 4 bases, the J end by 4 bases, with 10 bases between. The CDR3 runs 13 residues. In nucleotides, the CDR3 is TGTGCCAGCAGTGGAGACGCCGCCACTGAAGCTTTCTTT. This encodes CASSGDAATEAFF.

The table lists this clone with many counts. The V call is TRBV6-1, the J call TRBJ2-6; D call uncertain. This CDR3 region has 15 residues. Germline V gene data show CDR1 as MNHNS and CDR2 as SASEGT. Trimming shortened V by 4 bases and J by 0 bases, and 7 bases separated the two germline ends. DNA of the CDR3: TGTGCCAGCAGTGCCAGCTCCTCTGGGGCCAACGTCCTGACTTTC. It specifies CASSASSSGANVLTF.

This clone was counted only a few times. The J gene is TRBJ2-1, the V gene TRBV6-1, with D perhaps TRBD1 (6 bases). The V and J ends lost 4 bases and 3 bases respectively, with 7 bases between them. Germline V lookup: CDR1 MNHNS, CDR2 SASEGT. This CDR3 contains 13 residues. The DNA of the CDR3 is TGTGCCAGCAGTGGGACAGACTACAATGAGCAGTTCTTC. Protein: CASSGTDYNEQFF.

The chain has TRBV5-1 and TRBJ1-1; possible D gene TRBD1, 5 bases. The CDR3 spans 11 residues. CDR1 is SGHRS and CDR2 is YFSETQ in the germline V gene. Trimming shortened V by 6 bases and J by 7 bases, and 10 bases separated the two germline ends. The CDR3 is CASTGEHEAFF. For the CDR3, the DNA is TGCGCCAGCACGGGGGAGCATGAAGCTTTCTTT.

The J gene is TRBJ1-5, the V gene TRBV5-1, with D perhaps matching TRBD1 (6 bases). The CDR3 is made up of 13 amino acids. V was trimmed by 4 bases and J by 8 bases, leaving 13 bases between them. Germline values: CDR1 SGHRS, CDR2 YFSETQ. The CDR3, as DNA: TGCGCCAGCAGCCCTGGGGGCGAAGAGCCCCAGCATTTT. It encodes CASSPGGEEPQHF.

The chain links TRBV5-4 to TRBJ1-1, with 7 bases identical to TRBD1. J gave up 7 bases and V 3 bases, and 9 bases lay outside the gene matches. The CDR3 is made up of 14 amino acids. CDR1 and CDR2 (germline): SGHNT, YYREEE (reference sequence). The CDR3 coding sequence is TGTGCCAGCAGCTCGCCCAGGGGGAGGGGTGAAGCTTTCTTT. It encodes CASSSPRGRGEAFF.

Of note for this clone: The same CDR3 can be traced to other DNA sequences in this sample. CDR3: CASSLLAGGLNEQFF. The CDR3 bases are TGTGCCAGCAGTTTACTAGCGGGAGGCCTAAATGAGCAGTTCTTC. V and J are TRBV27 and TRBJ2-1; 11 positions match TRBD2. This CDR3 has 15 residues. V shed 2 bases, J shed 7 bases, and the junction held 4 bases outside the gene matches. CDR1 and CDR2 from the germline V gene are MNHEY and SMNVEV (reference sequence).

The V call is TRBV7-2, the J call TRBJ2-5; D perhaps matches TRBD2 (7 bases). The V end lost 5 bases, the J end lost 1 base, and 17 bases lay between the germline ends. The germline gives CDR1 SGHTA, CDR2 FQGNSA. CDR3 length: 16 amino acids. CDR3 sequence (DNA): TGTGCCAGCAGCCCGAGAGGGGGACTAACCCAAGAGACCCAGTACTTC. It translates to CASSPRGGLTQETQYF.

The chain combines TRBV27 with TRBJ2-1; D ambiguous. CDR1 is MNHEY, CDR2 SMNVEV, per germline (reference sequence). This CDR3 has 12 residues. The V end was cut by 4 bases, the J end by 7 bases, with 8 bases between. CDR3 residues: CASSSVLNEQFF. The CDR3, as DNA: TGTGCCAGCAGTTCAGTCCTTAATGAGCAGTTCTTC.